Listed below are T cell receptor beta chains from one sample, sequenced in a study of breast tumors, draining lymph nodes, adjacent tissues. TCRdb passed the multiplex PCR reads through MiXCR, listing each CDR3 protein once. The sample gives 200,000 to 300,000 distinct CDR3 sequences, 30% of which show up once; over 0.95% is in the top ten. Sequencing input: axillary lymph node tissue. These receptors were taken from a female donor with breast cancer. Some clones in this sample may be carry-over from other donors' samples. Each CDR3 is given with its conserved first and last residue. D genes are given only for firm matches. Clone size is shown for a subset of rows, as once, few, many or a class of expanded clone.

V gene: TRBV12-3/TRBV12-4; J gene: TRBJ1-2; clone size: many; D gene: -; CDR3 DNA: TGTGCCAGCAGTTCTTTGACAATCTATGGCTACACCTTC; CDR3 protein: CASSSLTIYGYTF
V gene: TRBV12-3/TRBV12-4; J gene: TRBJ2-1; clone size: many; D gene: TRBD2; CDR3 DNA: TGTGCCAGCAGTCCCGGGACTAGTTGGAGATTGGAGCAGTTCTTC; CDR3 protein: CASSPGTSWRLEQFF
V gene: TRBV20-1; J gene: TRBJ2-5; clone size: many; D gene: -; CDR3 DNA: TGCAGTGCAAGGGTGGGTGGCCAAGAGACCCAGTACTTC; CDR3 protein: CSARVGGQETQYF
V gene: TRBV7-9; J gene: TRBJ2-5; clone size: -; D gene: TRBD2; CDR3 DNA: TGTGCCAGCAGCTTACGGCGTGCGGGAGGGGCCAACCAAGAGACCCAGTACTTC; CDR3 protein: CASSLRRAGGANQETQYF
V gene: TRBV6-1; J gene: TRBJ2-3; clone size: few; D gene: -; CDR3 DNA: TGTGCCAGCAGTGAAGCCACGAGGGGGAGGACAGGTGGAGATACGCAGTATTTT; CDR3 protein: CASSEATRGRTGGDTQYF
V gene: TRBV6-1; J gene: TRBJ2-1; clone size: many; D gene: -; CDR3 DNA: TGTGCCAGCAGTGGTGCAGGGGGGCGCAATGAGCAGTTCTTC; CDR3 protein: CASSGAGGRNEQFF
V gene: TRBV6-5; J gene: TRBJ1-1; clone size: -; D gene: -; CDR3 DNA: TGTGCCAGCAGTTACTCTAGCGGAGGGGCCGTCACTGAAGCTTTCTTT; CDR3 protein: CASSYSSGGAVTEAFF
V gene: TRBV2; J gene: TRBJ2-2; clone size: many; D gene: TRBD1; CDR3 DNA: TGTGCCAGCAGCCGGGACAGGGCGAACACCGGGGAGCTGTTTTTT; CDR3 protein: CASSRDRANTGELFF
V gene: TRBV18; J gene: TRBJ2-2; clone size: -; D gene: -; CDR3 DNA: TGTGCCAGCTCACCACGGCCTGGGGACACCGGGGAGCTGTTTTTT; CDR3 protein: CASSPRPGDTGELFF
V gene: TRBV28; J gene: TRBJ1-6; clone size: -; D gene: -; CDR3 DNA: TGTGCCAGCACCCCTACAGGTTTCGGTAATTCACCCCTCCACTTT; CDR3 protein: CASTPTGFGNSPLHF
V gene: TRBV15; J gene: TRBJ2-2; clone size: many; D gene: TRBD1; CDR3 DNA: TGTGCCACGGAGGTTGGGACAGGGAACACCGGGGAGCTGTTTTTT; CDR3 protein: CATEVGTGNTGELFF
V gene: TRBV4-1; J gene: TRBJ2-7; clone size: many; D gene: TRBD2; CDR3 DNA: TGCGCCAGCAGCTACGGGTCCAGCGGGAGAACCTCCTCCTACGAGCAGTACTTC; CDR3 protein: CASSYGSSGRTSSYEQYF
V gene: TRBV7-7; J gene: TRBJ1-2; clone size: -; D gene: TRBD1; CDR3 DNA: TGTGCTAGCAGCTTAGCGGACAGGGGTGGCTACACCTTC; CDR3 protein: CASSLADRGGYTF
V gene: TRBV11-2; J gene: TRBJ2-1; clone size: -; D gene: TRBD2; CDR3 DNA: TGTGCCAGCAGCCCCCGCGGACTAGCGGGAAACAATGAGCAGTTCTTC; CDR3 protein: CASSPRGLAGNNEQFF
V gene: TRBV20-1; J gene: TRBJ2-7; clone size: -; D gene: -; CDR3 DNA: TGCAGTTTAGGTAGGACCTACGAGCAGTACTTC; CDR3 protein: CSLGRTYEQYF
V gene: TRBV2; J gene: TRBJ1-5; clone size: many; D gene: -; CDR3 DNA: TGTGCCAGCAGTGAATCCAGGGCGAAATTTAGCAATCAGCCCCAGCATTTT; CDR3 protein: CASSESRAKFSNQPQHF
V gene: TRBV6-5; J gene: TRBJ2-5; clone size: many; D gene: TRBD2; CDR3 DNA: TGTGCCAGCAGGATCAGTAGCGGGAGGCAAGAGACCCAGTACTTC; CDR3 protein: CASRISSGRQETQYF
V gene: TRBV6-2/TRBV6-3; J gene: TRBJ2-2; clone size: -; D gene: -; CDR3 DNA: TGTGCCAGCAGTTCCCTCAGGCGGGATGGGACCGCCGGGGAGCTGTTTTTT; CDR3 protein: CASSSLRRDGTAGELFF
V gene: TRBV15; J gene: TRBJ2-7; clone size: many; D gene: TRBD1; CDR3 DNA: TGTGCCACCAGCAGAGATCGGCGGGACAGGGATTCCTACGAGCAGTACTTC; CDR3 protein: CATSRDRRDRDSYEQYF
V gene: TRBV5-4; J gene: TRBJ1-1; clone size: -; D gene: -; CDR3 DNA: TGTGCCAGCAGCTTGATAGGGGGTACGGCTTTCTTT; CDR3 protein: CASSLIGGTAFF
V gene: TRBV18; J gene: TRBJ1-6; clone size: many; D gene: -; CDR3 DNA: TGTGCCAGCTCACCACCCTACAGTAATTCACCCCTCCACTTT; CDR3 protein: CASSPPYSNSPLHF
V gene: TRBV11-3; J gene: TRBJ2-7; clone size: few; D gene: -; CDR3 DNA: TGTGCCAGCAGCTTAGAGATCAACGCGACAGCCAATTCCTACGAGCAGTACTTC; CDR3 protein: CASSLEINATANSYEQYF
V gene: TRBV24-1; J gene: TRBJ2-1; clone size: -; D gene: TRBD2; CDR3 DNA: TGTGCCACCAGTGCAGGACTAGCGGGAATGTTCTTC; CDR3 protein: CATSAGLAGMFF
V gene: TRBV15; J gene: TRBJ2-6; clone size: -; D gene: -; CDR3 DNA: TGTGCCACCAGCAGCGTACAAGCGGGGGCCAACGTCCTGACTTTC; CDR3 protein: CATSSVQAGANVLTF
V gene: TRBV2; J gene: TRBJ2-7; clone size: many; D gene: TRBD1; CDR3 DNA: TGTGCCAGCAGGCAACAGGGGTCCTCCTACGAGCAGTACTTC; CDR3 protein: CASRQQGSSYEQYF
V gene: TRBV6-2/TRBV6-3; J gene: TRBJ2-1; clone size: once; D gene: TRBD2; CDR3 DNA: TGTGCCAGCAGTTACTCGACTAGCGGGGAGCAGCTCTTC; CDR3 protein: CASSYSTSGEQLF
V gene: TRBV6-5; J gene: TRBJ1-2; clone size: many; D gene: -; CDR3 DNA: TGTGCCAGCAGTTACTTTTCGGCAGGCCCTTATGGCTACACCTTC; CDR3 protein: CASSYFSAGPYGYTF
V gene: TRBV19; J gene: TRBJ1-6; clone size: many; D gene: TRBD1; CDR3 DNA: TGTGCCAGTAGGGTCGACAGGGCTGTTAATTCACCCCTCCACTTT; CDR3 protein: CASRVDRAVNSPLHF
V gene: TRBV19; J gene: TRBJ1-2; clone size: many; D gene: -; CDR3 DNA: TGTGCCAGTAGTATCGCCAGGGGCGGCTATGGCTACACCTTC; CDR3 protein: CASSIARGGYGYTF
V gene: TRBV11-3; J gene: TRBJ2-7; clone size: many; D gene: -; CDR3 DNA: TGTGCCAGCAGCTTCGACAGACCGGGCGAGCAGTACTTC; CDR3 protein: CASSFDRPGEQYF
V gene: TRBV5-1; J gene: TRBJ1-5; clone size: -; D gene: TRBD1; CDR3 DNA: TGCGCCAGCAGCTTGGTGGGGGGCACAGGGGGCGTTCAGCCCCAGCATTTT; CDR3 protein: CASSLVGGTGGVQPQHF
V gene: TRBV11-3; J gene: TRBJ2-3; clone size: many; D gene: -; CDR3 DNA: TGTGCCAGCAGCCCACTTTTAGATACGCAGTATTTT; CDR3 protein: CASSPLLDTQYF
V gene: TRBV2; J gene: TRBJ2-3; clone size: many; D gene: TRBD1; CDR3 DNA: TGTGCCAGCAGTTTAAACAGGGGTACCACAGATACGCAGTATTTT; CDR3 protein: CASSLNRGTTDTQYF
V gene: TRBV10-3; J gene: TRBJ1-4; clone size: -; D gene: -; CDR3 DNA: TGTGCCATCAGCAAAAAAACAGGGTCTAATGAAAAACTGTTTTTT; CDR3 protein: CAISKKTGSNEKLFF
V gene: TRBV30; J gene: TRBJ1-2; clone size: many; D gene: -; CDR3 DNA: TGTGCCTGGAGTAAGTGGCAGGGGTATGGCTACACCTTC; CDR3 protein: CAWSKWQGYGYTF
V gene: TRBV11-2; J gene: TRBJ2-1; clone size: many; D gene: -; CDR3 DNA: TGTGCCAGCAGCTTAATCCGCCGGTCCTACAATGAGCAGTTCTTC; CDR3 protein: CASSLIRRSYNEQFF
V gene: TRBV6-1; J gene: TRBJ2-2; clone size: -; D gene: -; CDR3 DNA: TGTGCCAGCAAACCTAGCCTATACACCGGGGAGCTGTTTTTT; CDR3 protein: CASKPSLYTGELFF
V gene: TRBV4-1; J gene: TRBJ2-7; clone size: many; D gene: TRBD2; CDR3 DNA: TGCGCCAGCAGCGAGGGACTAGCGGGAGGCAGCGAGCAGTACTTC; CDR3 protein: CASSEGLAGGSEQYF
V gene: TRBV28; J gene: TRBJ1-4; clone size: -; D gene: -; CDR3 DNA: TGTGCCAGCAGCTTACCCGGGCGGAATGAAAAACTGTTTTTT; CDR3 protein: CASSLPGRNEKLFF
V gene: TRBV6-6; J gene: TRBJ2-1; clone size: many; D gene: -; CDR3 DNA: TGTGCCAGCAGTTTTCCTTACAATGAGCAGTTCTTC; CDR3 protein: CASSFPYNEQFF
V gene: TRBV19; J gene: TRBJ2-3; clone size: many; D gene: TRBD2; CDR3 DNA: TGTGCCAGTAGTATACTAGCGGGAACGGCAGATACGCAGTATTTT; CDR3 protein: CASSILAGTADTQYF
V gene: TRBV12-3/TRBV12-4; J gene: TRBJ2-1; clone size: -; D gene: TRBD1; CDR3 DNA: TGTGCCAGCAGTTCATTTTTAGGACAGGGGGCCGAGCAGTTCTTC; CDR3 protein: CASSSFLGQGAEQFF
V gene: TRBV7-8; J gene: TRBJ2-2; clone size: many; D gene: -; CDR3 DNA: TGTGCCAGCAGCAGGACTTTTCCCACCGGGGAGCTGTTTTTT; CDR3 protein: CASSRTFPTGELFF
V gene: TRBV6-5; J gene: TRBJ2-1; clone size: many; D gene: -; CDR3 DNA: TGTGCCAGCAGTTCTCTGGGTTCCCAGTTCTTC; CDR3 protein: CASSSLGSQFF
V gene: TRBV20-1; J gene: TRBJ2-7; clone size: many; D gene: TRBD1; CDR3 DNA: TGCAGTGCCGCCGGGACAGGCCTAATGGGAAACGAGCAGTACTTC; CDR3 protein: CSAAGTGLMGNEQYF
V gene: TRBV6-5; J gene: TRBJ2-3; clone size: many; D gene: -; CDR3 DNA: TGTGCCAGCAGGGACTACACAGATACGCAGTATTTT; CDR3 protein: CASRDYTDTQYF
V gene: TRBV6-2/TRBV6-3; J gene: TRBJ2-2; clone size: -; D gene: -; CDR3 DNA: TGTGCCAGCAGGAACTATGGGAGAATCGGGGAGCTGTTTTTT; CDR3 protein: CASRNYGRIGELFF